A selection of T cell receptor beta chains follows, all from one sample in a study of neurological immune-mediated disorders. Each CDR3 protein gets one entry after TCRdb re-called the 5' RACE reads with MiXCR. Found here are approximately 38,000 distinct CDR3 sequences, 9.5% to 13% of them singletons; the top ten hold less than 5%. Sequenced sample: CD4+ T cells from blood. The source is a woman in her twenties or thirties with HTLV-1-associated myelopathy (HAM/TSP). CDR3s include the opening cysteine and the closing phenylalanine or tryptophan. A D gene is named only where the DNA matches it firmly. Expanded clones are given a class, and other clones once, few, many or no size at all.

d_gene: NA
v_gene: TRBV6-5
j_gene: TRBJ1-6
abundance: many
CDR3aa: CASSYSRVASPLHF
CDR3nt: TGTGCCAGCAGTTACAGCAGGGTTGCATCACCCCTCCACTTT

d_gene: TRBD1
v_gene: TRBV18
j_gene: TRBJ2-7
abundance: many
CDR3aa: CASSPTGDSSYEQYF
CDR3nt: TGTGCCAGCTCACCGACAGGGGACAGCTCCTACGAGCAGTACTTC

d_gene: NA
v_gene: TRBV5-1
j_gene: TRBJ1-6
abundance: many
CDR3aa: CASSFGAGNSPLHF
CDR3nt: TGCGCCAGCAGCTTCGGGGCGGGAAATTCACCCCTCCACTTT

d_gene: NA
v_gene: TRBV10-3
j_gene: TRBJ2-5
abundance: many
CDR3aa: CAISEHTQGDQETQYF
CDR3nt: TGTGCCATCAGTGAGCATACACAGGGAGACCAAGAGACCCAGTACTTC

d_gene: NA
v_gene: TRBV7-9
j_gene: TRBJ1-2
abundance: many
CDR3aa: CASSPNRAPGYTF
CDR3nt: TGTGCCAGCAGCCCCAACCGCGCGCCTGGCTACACCTTC

d_gene: NA
v_gene: TRBV4-1
j_gene: TRBJ2-1
abundance: many
CDR3aa: CASSHYNEQFF
CDR3nt: TGCGCCAGCAGCCATTACAATGAGCAGTTCTTC

d_gene: NA
v_gene: TRBV6-5
j_gene: TRBJ2-1
abundance: many
CDR3aa: CASSYSSTNEQFF
CDR3nt: TGTGCCAGCAGTTACTCGTCGACCAATGAGCAGTTCTTC

d_gene: TRBD1
v_gene: TRBV20-1
j_gene: TRBJ1-2
abundance: NA
CDR3aa: CSARPGGYGYTF
CDR3nt: TGCAGTGCGAGGCCAGGGGGCTATGGCTACACCTTC

d_gene: TRBD2
v_gene: TRBV6-2/TRBV6-3
j_gene: TRBJ2-1
abundance: many
CDR3aa: CASTGEASGGAHNEQFF
CDR3nt: TGTGCCAGCACGGGCGAAGCTAGCGGGGGGGCGCACAATGAGCAGTTCTTC

d_gene: TRBD2
v_gene: TRBV7-2
j_gene: TRBJ2-3
abundance: many
CDR3aa: CASSLVVGLAGGTDTQYF
CDR3nt: TGTGCCAGCAGCTTAGTGGTGGGGCTAGCGGGGGGAACAGATACGCAGTATTTT

d_gene: NA
v_gene: TRBV2
j_gene: TRBJ1-3
abundance: many
CDR3aa: CASIPGTGNTIYF
CDR3nt: TGTGCCAGCATTCCGGGAACTGGAAACACCATATATTTT

d_gene: TRBD1
v_gene: TRBV20-1
j_gene: TRBJ1-2
abundance: many
CDR3aa: CSAGGTGGLNYGYTF
CDR3nt: TGCAGTGCAGGGGGGACAGGGGGCTTGAACTATGGCTACACCTTC

d_gene: TRBD2
v_gene: TRBV2
j_gene: TRBJ2-1
abundance: many
CDR3aa: CASTLAGQSNEQFF
CDR3nt: TGTGCCAGCACACTAGCGGGGCAAAGCAATGAGCAGTTCTTC

d_gene: TRBD2
v_gene: TRBV20-1
j_gene: TRBJ2-7
abundance: many
CDR3aa: CSARSSGGGYEQYF
CDR3nt: TGCAGTGCTAGATCTAGCGGGGGAGGGTACGAGCAGTACTTC

d_gene: TRBD1
v_gene: TRBV12-3/TRBV12-4
j_gene: TRBJ1-3
abundance: many
CDR3aa: CASSLRGLTGNTIYF
CDR3nt: TGTGCCAGCAGTTTAAGGGGGCTTACTGGAAACACCATATATTTT

d_gene: NA
v_gene: TRBV7-9
j_gene: TRBJ1-4
abundance: many
CDR3aa: CASRLGGARNEKLFF
CDR3nt: TGTGCCAGCAGACTCGGGGGGGCCCGCAATGAAAAACTGTTTTTT

d_gene: NA
v_gene: TRBV20-1
j_gene: TRBJ1-5
abundance: many
CDR3aa: CSAQSAGDQPQHF
CDR3nt: TGCAGTGCTCAGTCCGCAGGGGATCAGCCCCAGCATTTT

d_gene: TRBD2
v_gene: TRBV27
j_gene: TRBJ2-2
abundance: NA
CDR3aa: CASSPSGNTGELFF
CDR3nt: TGTGCCAGCAGCCCTAGCGGGAACACCGGGGAGCTGTTTTTT

d_gene: NA
v_gene: TRBV5-1
j_gene: TRBJ1-2
abundance: many
CDR3aa: CASSLGSSPGEGYTF
CDR3nt: TGCGCCAGCAGCTTGGGATCCTCACCCGGGGAGGGCTACACCTTC

d_gene: TRBD1
v_gene: TRBV20-1
j_gene: TRBJ2-7
abundance: many
CDR3aa: CSAQGQGRVEQYF
CDR3nt: TGCAGTGCTCAAGGACAGGGGAGAGTCGAGCAGTACTTC

d_gene: NA
v_gene: TRBV5-1
j_gene: TRBJ2-3
abundance: many
CDR3aa: CASSVPAGTDTQYF
CDR3nt: TGCGCCAGCAGCGTTCCCGCAGGCACAGATACGCAGTATTTT

d_gene: TRBD1
v_gene: TRBV18
j_gene: TRBJ2-3
abundance: many
CDR3aa: CASSPPKDRVVF
CDR3nt: TGTGCCAGCTCACCACCGAAAGACAGGGTAGTATTT

d_gene: TRBD1
v_gene: TRBV5-1
j_gene: TRBJ1-1
abundance: many
CDR3aa: CASSLRGTGTGTEAFF
CDR3nt: TGCGCCAGCAGCTTGCGCGGTACCGGGACAGGAACTGAAGCTTTCTTT

d_gene: TRBD1
v_gene: TRBV19
j_gene: TRBJ1-6
abundance: many
CDR3aa: CASSIPLDRGNSPLHF
CDR3nt: TGTGCCAGTAGTATTCCCCTGGACAGGGGCAATTCACCCCTCCACTTT

d_gene: NA
v_gene: TRBV5-1
j_gene: TRBJ1-2
abundance: many
CDR3aa: CASSWESRGDGYTF
CDR3nt: TGCGCCAGCAGCTGGGAATCCCGGGGGGATGGCTACACCTTC

d_gene: TRBD1
v_gene: TRBV5-1
j_gene: TRBJ2-7
abundance: many
CDR3aa: CASSRDGTGGSEQYF
CDR3nt: TGCGCCAGCAGCAGGGATGGGACAGGAGGCTCCGAGCAGTACTTC

d_gene: NA
v_gene: TRBV5-1
j_gene: TRBJ1-6
abundance: many
CDR3aa: CASSLRENSPLHF
CDR3nt: TGCGCCAGCAGCTTGAGGGAAAATTCACCCCTCCACTTT

d_gene: TRBD2
v_gene: TRBV7-9
j_gene: TRBJ2-7
abundance: many
CDR3aa: CASSYSGGAYEQYF
CDR3nt: TGTGCCAGCAGCTATAGCGGGGGGGCCTACGAGCAGTACTTC

d_gene: NA
v_gene: TRBV6-1
j_gene: TRBJ1-2
abundance: many
CDR3aa: CASSETGPNYGYTF
CDR3nt: TGTGCCAGCAGTGAAACTGGACCTAACTATGGCTACACCTTC

d_gene: TRBD1
v_gene: TRBV5-1
j_gene: TRBJ1-2
abundance: many
CDR3aa: CASSLGDRDHGGYTF
CDR3nt: TGCGCCAGCAGCTTGGGGGACAGAGATCACGGTGGCTACACCTTC

d_gene: TRBD1
v_gene: TRBV20-1
j_gene: TRBJ1-2
abundance: many
CDR3aa: CSARRDRAYGYTF
CDR3nt: TGCAGTGCTAGACGGGACAGAGCCTATGGCTACACCTTC

d_gene: NA
v_gene: TRBV6-6
j_gene: TRBJ1-1
abundance: many
CDR3aa: CASGNFETEAFF
CDR3nt: TGTGCCAGCGGTAACTTCGAAACTGAAGCTTTCTTT

d_gene: TRBD1
v_gene: TRBV5-1
j_gene: TRBJ2-7
abundance: many
CDR3aa: CASSFDRAYEQYF
CDR3nt: TGCGCCAGCAGCTTCGACAGGGCCTACGAGCAGTACTTC